One sample yielded the 9 T cell receptor beta chains listed below, sequenced in a study of siplizumab effects on memory and regulatory T cells (dated by TCRdb to between 2017 and 2020). Library generation was performed with the immunoSEQ multiplex PCR assay. What TCRdb holds here is the immuneACCESS table cut down to in-frame rearrangements. Part of the clones is not present; checked against another copy, under half of the missing clones reflect an unresolved V gene, and the others are unexplained. The sample data list around 100,000 clones, and around 92% of these were observed just once. The ten top clones hold approximately 0.71% of the sample. Sequencing was carried out using Tregs sorted from blood. These receptors all stem from a human donor in good health.

This clone was detected once. The rearrangement uses TRBV28 and TRBJ1-2; 8 bases agree with TRBD1. CDR1 and CDR2 (germline): MDHEN, SYDVKM. The CDR3 has 14 residues. The junction had 3 bases not matched to a gene; V was cut back by 3 bases and J by 3 bases. The chain's CDR3 is CASSLGQAHYGYTF. CDR3 coding DNA: TGTGCCAGCAGTTTGGGACAGGCTCACTATGGCTACACCTTC.

V is TRBV19 and J is TRBJ2-1; D gene ambiguous. This CDR3 has 16 residues. Trimming removed 7 bases from V and 0 bases from J, with 16 bases in between. Germline CDR1 reads LNHDA; CDR2 reads SQIVND (reference sequence). CDR3 coding DNA: TGTGCCAGTACCAAAAGCCACGGGTCCTCCTACAATGAGCAGTTCTTC. This sequence encodes CASTKSHGSSYNEQFF.

The chain combines TRBV19 with TRBJ2-7; D is undetermined. Germline CDR1 and CDR2: LNHDA and SQIVND (reference sequence). The CDR3 sequence is 14 residues long. V lost 3 bases, J lost 0 bases, and 9 bases lay in between. CDR3 residues: CASSMDPSSYEQYF. As DNA, the CDR3 is TGTGCCAGTAGTATGGACCCCAGCTCCTACGAGCAGTACTTC.

V usage is TRBV7-3 and J usage is TRBJ2-5; no clear D gene. This CDR3 is built from 13 residues. Germline V gene lookup returns CDR1 SGHTA and CDR2 FQGTGA. V was clipped by 1 base and J by 2 bases, with 5 bases between them. Here the CDR3 reads CASSLIPQETQYF. The CDR3 DNA reads as TGTGCCAGCAGCTTAATCCCGCAAGAGACCCAGTACTTC.

This chain uses TRBV15 with TRBJ2-1, with 7 bases matching TRBD2. Unmatched junction bases numbered 17, after V lost 5 bases and J lost 7 bases. The length of the CDR3 is 17 residues. Germline assignment: CDR1 LNHNV and CDR2 YYDKDF (reference sequence). CDR3 sequence reads: CATSRGREGPRKNEQFF. The CDR3 coding sequence is TGTGCCACCAGCCGTGGGAGGGAGGGCCCCCGAAAGAATGAGCAGTTCTTC.

The chain combines TRBV13 with TRBJ2-1, with D possibly being TRBD1 (6 bases). The V and J ends lost 5 bases and 8 bases respectively, with 16 bases between them. CDR1 and CDR2 (germline): PRHDT, FYEKMQ (reference sequence). The CDR3 has 14 amino acids. The chain's CDR3 is CASSMYREIDEQFF. CDR3 nucleotide sequence: TGTGCCAGCAGCATGTACAGGGAAATAGATGAGCAGTTCTTC.

The chain employs TRBV6-6 and TRBJ1-2, with a tentative D call TRBD1 (6 bases). V was cut by 8 bases and J by 4 bases, with 11 bases left in between. Looked up from germline, CDR1 is MNHNY and CDR2 is SVGAGI (reference sequence). The CDR3 totals 12 residues. DNA for the CDR3: TGTGCCAGCCACAGGGCCAGCTATGGCTACACCTTC. It specifies CASHRASYGYTF.

The genes are TRBV6-1 and TRBJ2-5; 7 bases line up with TRBD2. The ends lost 5 bases at V and 9 bases at J; junction bases unmatched: 6. CDR1 MNHNS and CDR2 SASEGT come from the germline V gene. There are 12 residues in the CDR3. For the CDR3, the DNA is TGTGCCAGCAGTCGCGGGAGTTTGTCCCAGTACTTC. Protein sequence: CASSRGSLSQYF.

This rearrangement joins TRBV6-5 to TRBJ1-2, with 8 bases matching TRBD1. Germline trimming cut 5 bases from V and 0 bases from J; bases unmatched to any gene: 5. This CDR3 contains 15 residues. Per germline, CDR1 MNHEY and CDR2 SVGAGI. CDR3 region: CASSKTGEPNYGYTF. The CDR3 nucleotides are TGTGCCAGCAGTAAGACAGGGGAACCTAACTATGGCTACACCTTC.